This is a list of T cell receptor beta chains from one sample in a study of OX40 agonist ivuxolimab in advanced cancers. TCRdb's table, derived via immunoSEQ multiplex PCR, lists solely in-frame clones and lacks some. The top ten clones hold about 0.89% of a sample with fewer than 95,000 clones, roughly 89% of them seen once. Here the sequenced sample was CD4+ or CD8+ T cells sorted from blood, taken in a trial of the OX40 agonist ivuxolimab. These receptors all come from an adult with an advanced solid tumor such as melanoma, head and neck, liver or kidney cancer. Both conserved end residues are part of each CDR3. Fields, in order: V gene, D gene, clone size, J gene, CDR3 protein, CDR3 DNA. The D gene is left open where the match is weak. Rows may omit the clone size; those that give it use once, few, many or a size class.

TRBV7-2	NA	NA	TRBJ2-7	CASSSGVSSSYEQYF	TGTGCCAGCAGCTCCGGGGTGTCGAGCTCCTACGAGCAGTACTTC
TRBV5-4	NA	NA	TRBJ1-2	CASSLLEYGYTF	TGTGCCAGCAGCTTGCTTGAATATGGCTACACCTTC
TRBV18	NA	once	TRBJ1-4	CASSPQGSNEKLFF	TGTGCCAGCTCACCACAGGGATCTAATGAAAAACTGTTTTTT
TRBV5-1	TRBD2	few	TRBJ2-3	CASSSGLAGDTSTDTQYF	TGCGCCAGCAGCTCAGGACTAGCGGGTGACACTAGCACAGATACGCAGTATTTT
TRBV7-9	NA	NA	TRBJ1-5	CASSKFLSGWSNQPQHF	TGTGCCAGCAGCAAATTCCTGTCTGGCTGGAGCAATCAGCCCCAGCATTTT
TRBV6-5	TRBD1	few	TRBJ1-6	CASSYSTGGGNSPLHF	TGTGCCAGCAGTTACTCGACAGGGGGTGGCAATTCACCCCTCCACTTT
TRBV7-3	TRBD1	NA	TRBJ2-7	CASSLGTGGTYEQYF	TGTGCCAGCAGCCTCGGGACAGGGGGTACCTACGAGCAGTACTTC
TRBV19	NA	NA	TRBJ1-5	CASSMIARDSQHF	TGTGCCAGTAGTATGATTGCGCGGGACTCCCAGCATTTT
TRBV19	TRBD1	NA	TRBJ2-7	CASRGPRGREQYF	TGTGCCAGTAGAGGCCCCAGGGGGCGCGAGCAGTACTTC
TRBV19	TRBD1	NA	TRBJ1-2	CASSIVEGAYTF	TGTGCCAGTAGTATTGTCGAGGGGGCCTACACCTTC
TRBV19	NA	NA	TRBJ2-4	CASSDYPGSAKNIQYF	TGTGCCAGTAGTGATTACCCCGGGTCGGCCAAAAACATTCAGTACTTC
TRBV9	NA	NA	TRBJ2-2	CASKRAVNTGELFF	TGTGCCAGCAAGCGAGCAGTGAACACCGGGGAGCTGTTTTTT
TRBV11-3	NA	NA	TRBJ2-5	CASSPFRDNQETQYF	TGTGCCAGCAGCCCCTTCAGGGACAACCAAGAGACCCAGTACTTC
TRBV10-3	TRBD2	NA	TRBJ2-1	CAIGLDLPTNEQFF	TGTGCCATCGGACTAGATCTTCCTACCAATGAGCAGTTCTTC
TRBV7-2	NA	NA	TRBJ2-7	CASTITGISYEQYF	TGTGCCAGCACCATTACAGGGATTTCCTACGAGCAGTACTTC
TRBV5-1	TRBD2	NA	TRBJ2-2	CASSLDGRTNTGELFF	TGCGCCAGCAGCTTGGACGGGAGGACGAACACCGGGGAGCTGTTTTTT
TRBV7-2	TRBD1	NA	TRBJ1-1	CASSLAGQGAAFF	TGTGCCAGCAGCTTAGCCGGACAGGGCGCGGCTTTCTTT
TRBV5-5	NA	NA	TRBJ2-7	CASSFPRGARRPEQYF	TGTGCCAGCAGCTTCCCCAGGGGGGCCCGTCGCCCCGAGCAGTACTTC
TRBV5-6	NA	NA	TRBJ2-2	CASSLTAGTGELFF	TGTGCCAGCAGCTTGACGGCAGGCACCGGGGAGCTGTTTTTT
TRBV5-4	NA	once	TRBJ2-4	CASSSDSRLQYF	TGTGCCAGCAGCTCGGACTCCCGACTTCAGTACTTC
TRBV7-2	NA	NA	TRBJ2-1	CASSFPRNNEQFF	TGTGCCAGCAGCTTCCCCAGAAACAATGAGCAGTTCTTC
TRBV5-1	NA	NA	TRBJ1-4	CASSLGPAGPATNEKLFF	TGCGCCAGCAGCTTGGGCCCGGCAGGGCCTGCAACTAATGAAAAACTGTTTTTT
TRBV18	NA	NA	TRBJ2-7	CASSPPIGTLGTPYEQYF	TGTGCCAGCTCACCACCGATAGGGACACTTGGTACTCCCTACGAGCAGTACTTC
TRBV15	TRBD1	NA	TRBJ1-5	CATRRTRDRDNQPQHF	TGTGCCACCAGGAGAACCCGGGACAGGGATAATCAGCCCCAGCATTTT
TRBV18	NA	NA	TRBJ2-1	CASSIRMSKGYNEQFF	TGTGCCAGCTCAATACGAATGAGTAAGGGATACAATGAGCAGTTCTTC
TRBV30	NA	once	TRBJ2-4	CALEMEGKNIQYF	TGTGCCCTGGAAATGGAGGGGAAAAACATTCAGTACTTC
TRBV7-2	TRBD2	NA	TRBJ2-2	CASSLMPSGITGELFF	TGTGCCAGCAGCTTAATGCCTAGCGGAATCACCGGGGAGCTGTTTTTT